A selection of T cell receptor beta chains follows, all from one sample in a study of Ad26.COV2.S vaccination and SARS-CoV-2 variants. Sequencing used immunoSEQ multiplex PCR; TCRdb keeps in-frame clones, though not all of them. The top ten hold approximately 11% of the sample, which has around 240,000 clones, 88% seen once. Material: peripheral blood, obtained in a trial of Ad26.COV2.S vaccine versus placebo. Every receptor here comes from a person aged 18 to 65 who received the Ad26.COV2.S COVID-19 vaccine or a placebo. CDR3s include the opening cysteine and the closing phenylalanine or tryptophan. A D gene is named only where the DNA matches it firmly. Clone size is not always given. Where it is, it says once, few, many or a class for expanded clones.

NA,TRBJ1-1,TRBV11-2,NA,TGTGCCAGCAGCTTAGGGGCCGTCAGGGACACTGAAGCTTTCTTT,CASSLGAVRDTEAFF
TRBD1,TRBJ1-5,TRBV6-6,NA,TGTGCCAGCAGTTACAGGACAGGGTTTAGCAATCAGCCCCAGCATTTT,CASSYRTGFSNQPQHF
NA,TRBJ2-2,TRBV4-1,NA,TGCGCCAGCAGCCAGGCACTTGGCGGGGGCGTCACCGGGGAGCTGTTTTTT,CASSQALGGGVTGELFF
NA,TRBJ2-7,TRBV18,few,TGTGCCAGCTCACCAGGGGTGGGTGACGAGCAGTACTTC,CASSPGVGDEQYF
TRBD2,TRBJ2-3,TRBV5-1,NA,TGCGCCAGCAGCGTGACTAGCGGGAGCCAGACGCAGTATTTT,CASSVTSGSQTQYF
NA,TRBJ2-2,TRBV2,NA,TGTGCCAGCAGTACAGGGCCCGGGGAGCTGTTTTTT,CASSTGPGELFF
TRBD2,TRBJ2-3,TRBV7-2,NA,TGTGCCAGCAGCACCAACCAGCGGGGGGCAAATACGCAGTATTTT,CASSTNQRGANTQYF
NA,TRBJ1-1,TRBV19,NA,TGTGCCAGTGGGGGCCGGGGGCTTGGGGCCGGCACTGAAGCTTTCTTT,CASGGRGLGAGTEAFF
TRBD1,TRBJ1-2,TRBV5-1,NA,TGCGCCAGCAGCACAGGGACAGTTGGCTATGGCTACACCTTC,CASSTGTVGYGYTF
NA,TRBJ1-1,TRBV5-5,NA,TGTGCCAGCAGCTTGATTGGGGACACTGAAGCTTTCTTT,CASSLIGDTEAFF
TRBD1,TRBJ1-5,TRBV7-6,few,TGTGCCAGCAGCTGCCAGGCGGGACAGGGCTATATTAGCAATCAGCCCCAGCATTTT,CASSCQAGQGYISNQPQHF
NA,TRBJ1-2,TRBV5-5,NA,TGTGCCAGCAGCTTAGGGCTTGGGGGCTATGGCTACACCTTC,CASSLGLGGYGYTF
NA,TRBJ2-7,TRBV6-5,NA,TGTGCCAGCAGTCCGAGGAAGTTGGGTTTGGGGGAGCAGTACTTC,CASSPRKLGLGEQYF
TRBD1,TRBJ2-7,TRBV27,NA,TGTGCCAGCGGGGACAGGGCCTACGAGCAGTACTTC,CASGDRAYEQYF
NA,TRBJ1-2,TRBV19,NA,TGTGCCAGTAGTACCCTCGGACAGCACTATGGCTACACCTTC,CASSTLGQHYGYTF
TRBD1,TRBJ2-7,TRBV5-5,NA,TGTGCCAGCAGCGGGGGACAGGGGAAACGCGTGTACTTC,CASSGGQGKRVYF
NA,TRBJ2-2,TRBV7-3,NA,TGTGCCAGCAGCTCGGGCCCCCGAGTGTCCGGGGAGCTGTTTTTT,CASSSGPRVSGELFF
TRBD1,TRBJ1-2,TRBV6-6,NA,TGTGCCAGCAGTCTTACAGGGGATGGCTACACCTTC,CASSLTGDGYTF
TRBD1,TRBJ2-2,TRBV24-1,NA,TGTGCCACCAGTGATTTCCGGGACAGGGGGCACACCGGGGAGCTGTTTTTT,CATSDFRDRGHTGELFF
NA,TRBJ1-6,TRBV5-1,NA,TGCGCCAGCAGCTTGGCCAACGGTGGATCGAATTCACCCCTCCACTTT,CASSLANGGSNSPLHF
NA,TRBJ1-5,TRBV11-2,NA,TGTGCCAGCAGCTTACGGTACAATCAGCCCCAGCATTTT,CASSLRYNQPQHF
TRBD1,TRBJ2-3,TRBV19,NA,TGTGCCAGTAGTCTCGGGACAGGGGGAGGGGATACGCAGTATTTT,CASSLGTGGGDTQYF
NA,TRBJ1-2,TRBV12-3/TRBV12-4,NA,TGTGCCAGCATCGGCCGGGCTAACTATGGCTACACCTTC,CASIGRANYGYTF
NA,TRBJ2-5,TRBV14,NA,TGTGCCAGCAGCCAGCAGGGAATAACCCAGTACTTC,CASSQQGITQYF
NA,TRBJ2-3,TRBV9,NA,TGTGCCAGCAGCGTACATAGATTGGAACCGACGGATACGCAGTATTTT,CASSVHRLEPTDTQYF
TRBD2,TRBJ2-3,TRBV30,NA,TGTGCCTGGAGTCTCGCGGGGGGTCTTAGCACAGATACGCAGTATTTT,CAWSLAGGLSTDTQYF
NA,TRBJ1-3,TRBV24-1,NA,TGTGCCACCAGACCGACCGGGGGGGGAGACACCATATATTTT,CATRPTGGGDTIYF
NA,TRBJ2-1,TRBV7-2,NA,TGTGCCAGCAGCTTAGTGGCCAGCGGGCTTAGCTCCTACAATGAGCAGTTCTTC,CASSLVASGLSSYNEQFF
TRBD2,TRBJ2-3,TRBV3-1/TRBV3-2,NA,TGTGCCAGCAGCCAAGATGGGACTAGCGGGGCAACAGATACGCAGTATTTT,CASSQDGTSGATDTQYF
NA,TRBJ1-1,TRBV7-3,NA,TGTGCCAGCAGCGCCGGGACGAACACTGAAGCTTTCTTT,CASSAGTNTEAFF
TRBD1,TRBJ2-7,TRBV2,NA,TGTGCCAGCAACCCGGACAGGGGCGAGCAGTACTTC,CASNPDRGEQYF
NA,TRBJ2-7,TRBV30,once,TGTGCCTGGACCCGGGGTGCGGGAGAGCAGTACTTC,CAWTRGAGEQYF
TRBD2,TRBJ2-3,TRBV7-2,NA,TGTGCCAGCAGCGACCGACTAGCGGGGGGCACAGATACGCAGTATTTT,CASSDRLAGGTDTQYF
TRBD1,TRBJ1-6,TRBV5-1,NA,TGCGCCAGCAGCTTGGTGGGACAGGGAAGGGGATCACCCCTCCACTTT,CASSLVGQGRGSPLHF
TRBD1,TRBJ1-2,TRBV28,NA,TGTGCCAGCAGAGACAGGGGGCCCTCTTTAAACTATGGCTACACCTTC,CASRDRGPSLNYGYTF
NA,TRBJ2-1,TRBV19,NA,TGTGCCAGCAGGGGGTTGGGAGGGCCTAGAAATGAGCAGTTCTTC,CASRGLGGPRNEQFF
NA,TRBJ2-7,TRBV10-3,NA,TGTGCCATCAGTGGACTCCCGTCCGACGAGCAGTACTTC,CAISGLPSDEQYF
NA,TRBJ2-3,TRBV23-1,once,TGCGCCAGCAGTCAAAAGGCCCCAGATACGCAGTATTTT,CASSQKAPDTQYF
NA,TRBJ2-5,TRBV28,NA,TGTGCCAGCACCGAGCCCGGGACCCACCAAGAGACCCAGTACTTC,CASTEPGTHQETQYF
TRBD2,TRBJ2-5,TRBV6-4,NA,TGTGCCAGCCCAAGGACTAGCGGGGGGGCCTTAGGTGAGCAAGAGACCCAGTACTTC,CASPRTSGGALGEQETQYF
NA,TRBJ1-1,TRBV21-1,few,TGTGCCAGCAGCATTAGGACGGATCCCATGAACACTGAAGCTTTCTTT,CASSIRTDPMNTEAFF
NA,TRBJ2-2,TRBV18,NA,TGTGCCAGCTCACCACCGGACAAGCAGGGGAGCACCGGGGAGCTGTTTTTT,CASSPPDKQGSTGELFF
TRBD2,TRBJ2-1,TRBV11-2,NA,TGTGCCAGCAGCTCGGGACTAGCGGGCCCTGCCTCCTACAATGAGCAGTTCTTC,CASSSGLAGPASYNEQFF
TRBD1,TRBJ1-2,TRBV27,medium-sized,TGTGCCAGCAGTCCGAACAGGGGATGGAAGTATGGCTACACCTTC,CASSPNRGWKYGYTF
NA,TRBJ1-2,TRBV19,once,TGTGCTTCGAGCGGCTACTATGGCTACACCTTC,CASSGYYGYTF
NA,TRBJ2-3,TRBV28,NA,TGTGCCAGCAGTTCGGACGGAGATACGCAGTATTTT,CASSSDGDTQYF
NA,TRBJ1-1,TRBV5-1,NA,TGCGCCAGCAGCTTGGATGGCCACCGGGGGTGGAGCACTGAAGCTTTCTTT,CASSLDGHRGWSTEAFF
TRBD1,TRBJ2-2,TRBV5-4,NA,TGTGCCAGCAGCTTGGTGACAGGGCCGACCGGGGAGCTGTTTTTT,CASSLVTGPTGELFF
NA,TRBJ2-3,TRBV13,once,TGTGCCAGCAGCCCTCGAGTGAGCGGGAGCACAGATACGCAGTATTTT,CASSPRVSGSTDTQYF
NA,TRBJ2-7,TRBV6-1,NA,TGTGCCAGCAGTGAAGCGCTAGGGTTTGCCTACGAGCAGTACTTC,CASSEALGFAYEQYF
TRBD2,TRBJ2-5,TRBV14,NA,TGTGCCAGCAGCCAAGTCTTTGGACTAGCGGGAGTGGGGGAGACCCAGTACTTC,CASSQVFGLAGVGETQYF
TRBD1,TRBJ2-2,TRBV6-5,NA,TGTGCCAGCAGGAATACAGGGGCATCAACCGGGGAGCTGTTTTTT,CASRNTGASTGELFF
NA,TRBJ2-7,TRBV6-5,NA,TGTGCCAGCAGCCCGGGATCCTACGAGCAGTACTTC,CASSPGSYEQYF
TRBD2,TRBJ2-5,TRBV5-1,NA,TGCGCCAGCAGCGTCGGACTAGCGGGGCAAGAGACCCAGTACTTC,CASSVGLAGQETQYF
TRBD1,TRBJ2-2,TRBV12-5,NA,TGTGCTAGTGGTTTGTCGATCCAGGGGGCGGAGAACACCGGGGAGCTGTTTTTT,CASGLSIQGAENTGELFF
NA,TRBJ1-4,TRBV7-9,NA,TGTGCCAGCAGCTTAGGTGGGAGTCGGGAAAAACTGTTTTTT,CASSLGGSREKLFF
TRBD1,TRBJ2-1,TRBV30,NA,TGTGCCTGCTTGACAGGGCCGAATGAGCAGTTCTTC,CACLTGPNEQFF